This entry lists 23 T cell receptor beta chains sequenced from one sample in a study of OX40 agonist ivuxolimab in advanced cancers. This table comes from immunoSEQ multiplex PCR, and its TCRdb copy is limited to in-frame clones, with some not included. The sample gives about 73,000 clones, 80% to 95% of which show up once; approximately 0.49% is in the top ten. Specimen: CD4+ or CD8+ T cells sorted from blood, collected in a trial of the OX40 agonist ivuxolimab. Source of these receptors: an adult with an advanced solid tumor such as melanoma, head and neck, liver or kidney cancer.

This clone was counted a few times. The rearrangement links TRBV5-4 to TRBJ2-7; D is unclear. Germline CDR1 and CDR2: SGHNT and YYREEE (reference sequence). The CDR3 is made up of 16 amino acids. V was pared by 0 bases and J by 2 bases, with 15 bases between. The CDR3 is CASSLGTTVGPYEQYF. CDR3 DNA: TGTGCCAGCAGCTTGGGTACCACAGTAGGACCCTACGAGCAGTACTTC.

V gene TRBV18 combines with J gene TRBJ2-1; 9 positions agree with TRBD1. CDR3 size: 16 residues. The V and J ends lost 6 bases and 10 bases, in that order; junction bases with no gene match: 16. Germline V CDR1 and CDR2: KGHSH, LQKENI. The CDR3 DNA sequence: TGTGCCAGCTCTTACACCCCACCGGGACAGGGCCGGGAGCAGTTCTTC. It translates to CASSYTPPGQGREQFF.

The table lists this clone with a few counts. This chain joins TRBV27 and TRBJ1-4; 8 nucleotides agree with TRBD1. The germline CDR1 and CDR2 sequences are MNHEY and SMNVEV (reference sequence). The CDR3 sequence is 14 residues long. Trimming at V came to 6 bases and at J to 8 bases, leaving 8 bases not matched to a gene. The chain's CDR3 is CASRRTGFGEKLFF. The CDR3 bases are TGTGCCAGCAGGAGGACAGGGTTTGGGGAAAAACTGTTTTTT.

The chain couples TRBV6-5 to TRBJ1-1; a weak D match, TRBD1 (5 bases). The CDR3 sequence is 14 residues long. Trimming took off 5 bases at V and 3 bases at J, with 13 bases between the two ends. CDR1 and CDR2 from the germline V gene are MNHEY and SVGAGI. CDR3 sequence (DNA): TGTGCCAGCAGTCCTCTTGGGGGGGACACTGAAGCTTTCTTT. Amino acid sequence: CASSPLGGDTEAFF.

V is TRBV4-3 and J is TRBJ1-6, with D possibly matching TRBD1 (5 bases). The CDR3 loop spans 16 amino acids. V was cut by 0 bases and J by 11 bases, with 17 bases left in between. CDR1 is LGHNA, CDR2 YSLEER, per germline. In nucleotides, the CDR3 is TGCGCCAGCAGCCAAGATATAGGGGCACAGGTTGCACCCCTCCACTTT. Translated, it gives CASSQDIGAQVAPLHF.

V gene TRBV5-4 combines with J gene TRBJ2-2; 8 nucleotides match TRBD1. The CDR3 loop spans 15 amino acids. Trimming at V came to 2 bases and at J to 7 bases, leaving 7 bases not matched to a gene. The V gene's germline CDR1 is SGHNT and CDR2 YYREEE (reference sequence). The CDR3 sequence is CASSLGQGAVGELFF. DNA of the CDR3: TGTGCCAGCAGCTTAGGGCAGGGGGCGGTCGGGGAGCTGTTTTTT.

The chain has TRBV14 and TRBJ1-1, with a possible D match to TRBD1 (5 bases). The CDR3 sequence is 13 residues long. Trimming shortened V by 1 base and J by 7 bases, and 10 bases separated the two germline ends. The germline gives CDR1 SGHDN, CDR2 FVKESK. This CDR3 reads CASSQGGVLEAFF. The CDR3 DNA sequence: TGTGCCAGCAGCCAAGGGGGGGTTCTTGAAGCTTTCTTT.

The gene calls are TRBV18 and TRBJ2-1, with TRBD2 as a possible D gene (6 bases). The CDR3 contains 14 residues. With 6 bases removed from V and 3 bases from J, the gap between germline ends came to 12 bases. Looked up from germline, CDR1 is KGHSH and CDR2 is LQKENI. CDR3 sequence reads: CASSPGEVYNEQFF. In DNA, the CDR3 is TGTGCCAGCTCGCCGGGGGAGGTCTACAATGAGCAGTTCTTC.

This rearrangement joins TRBV9 to TRBJ2-3; 10 nucleotides line up with TRBD2. With 4 bases clipped from V and 0 bases from J, the junction kept 8 bases outside the gene matches. From germline, CDR1 is SGDLS and CDR2 YYNGEE. This CDR3 spans 17 amino acids. This CDR3 is CASSLEGTSASTDTQYF. For the CDR3, the DNA is TGTGCCAGCAGCTTGGAGGGGACTAGCGCTAGCACAGATACGCAGTATTTT.

The chain links TRBV29-1 to TRBJ2-2; 7 positions agree with TRBD2. CDR1 is SQVTM, CDR2 ANQGSEA, per germline. The CDR3 loop spans 15 amino acids. The trim removed 8 bases at V and 0 bases at J, leaving 9 bases unmatched. The CDR3 loop reads CSTPVGGSNTGELFF. The CDR3 DNA reads as TGCAGCACACCCGTGGGGGGGTCGAACACCGGGGAGCTGTTTTTT.

The chain couples TRBV14 to TRBJ2-3; maybe TRBD2 (5 bases). The CDR3 sequence is 15 residues long. V gave up 6 bases and J gave up 4 bases, with 17 bases separating them. The germline V gene has CDR1 SGHDN and CDR2 FVKESK. For the CDR3, the DNA is TGTGCCAGCAGACAGAGGACGGGGAGTTCAGATACGCAGTATTTT. Translating gives CASRQRTGSSDTQYF. Looking up the rest from reference TRBV14 and TRBJ2-3 gives the full variable domain: EAGVTQFPSHSVIEKGQTVTLRCDPISGHDNLYWYRRVMGKEIKFLLHFVKESKQDESGMPNNRFLAERTGGTYSTLKVQPAELEDSGVYFCASRQRTGSSDTQYFGPGTRLTVL.

The chain combines TRBV6-1 with TRBJ2-7; 7 positions match TRBD1. From germline, CDR1 is MNHNS and CDR2 SASEGT. Trimming took 1 base from V and 3 from J; bases not matched to a gene: 12. The length of the CDR3 is 17 residues. CDR3 sequence (DNA): TGTGCCAGCAGTGAAGGCTGGGGGCAGGGGGTGATCTACGAGCAGTACTTC. Residues: CASSEGWGQGVIYEQYF.

This clone was picked up a small number of times. The chain links TRBV7-3 to TRBJ2-1, with 9 bases fitting TRBD1. After removal of 6 bases from V and 4 bases from J, the junction contained 10 bases not matched to a gene. Germline assignment: CDR1 SGHTA and CDR2 FQGTGA. This CDR3 contains 16 residues. CDR3 nucleotides: TGTGCCAGCAGTCCTGGACAGGGGAGGGGGTACAATGAGCAGTTCTTC. Its translation is CASSPGQGRGYNEQFF.

J is TRBJ2-7 and V is TRBV27, with 10 nucleotides matching TRBD1. The germline CDR1 and CDR2 sequences are MNHEY and SMNVEV (reference sequence). The junction had 1 base not matched to a gene; V was cut back by 4 bases and J by 4 bases. The CDR3 runs to 13 residues. CDR3 sequence: CASSWDRGYEQYF. Here the CDR3 DNA reads TGTGCCAGCAGTTGGGACAGGGGATACGAGCAGTACTTC.

The V gene is TRBV2, the J gene TRBJ2-2, with 7 positions matching TRBD2. The CDR3 runs 15 residues. CDR1 SNHLY and CDR2 FYNNEI come from the germline V gene. J lost 4 bases, V lost 8 bases, and 10 bases had no gene match. This CDR3 reads CASGLREGTTGELFF. CDR3 DNA: TGTGCCAGCGGCTTAAGGGAGGGGACCACCGGGGAGCTGTTTTTT.

The J gene is TRBJ2-3, the V gene TRBV27, with 7 bases that match TRBD2. Germline CDR1 and CDR2: MNHEY and SMNVEV (reference sequence). The trim removed 2 bases at V and 3 bases at J, leaving 2 bases unmatched. This CDR3 region has 14 residues. CDR3 in amino acids: CASSLELATDTQYF. The CDR3 coding sequence is TGTGCCAGCAGTTTAGAACTAGCGACAGATACGCAGTATTTT.

The V gene is TRBV7-9, the J gene TRBJ2-1; D uncertain. Germline values: CDR1 SEHNR, CDR2 FQNEAQ (reference sequence). The V gene lost 4 bases and the J gene lost 7 bases, with 14 bases spanning the gap. There are 14 residues in the CDR3. CDR3 protein: CASSYIDFLNEQFF. The DNA of the CDR3 is TGTGCCAGCAGCTATATAGATTTCCTGAATGAGCAGTTCTTC.

V gene TRBV5-8 combines with J gene TRBJ1-5; D ambiguous. This CDR3 comprises 13 residues. Germline V gene lookup returns CDR1 SGHTS and CDR2 YDEGEE. V lost 1 base and J lost 0, with 2 bases in between. This CDR3 reads CASSLFSNQPQHF. CDR3 sequence (DNA): TGTGCCAGCAGCTTGTTTAGCAATCAGCCCCAGCATTTT.

The rearrangement uses TRBV5-1 and TRBJ2-3, with 11 bases aligning to TRBD2. Trimming took 8 bases from V and 4 from J; bases not matched to a gene: 3. The CDR3 loop spans 13 amino acids. From germline, CDR1 is SGHRS and CDR2 YFSETQ. This CDR3 is CASSGRAPDTQYF. The DNA for the CDR3 is TGCGCCAGTAGCGGGAGGGCCCCAGATACGCAGTATTTT.

This sequence joins TRBV11-3 and TRBJ2-1, with D possibly matching TRBD2 (6 bases). Germline CDR1 and CDR2: SGHNT and YENEEA. Between the trimmed V and J ends, which lost 1 base and 5 bases, there was a span of 12 bases. The CDR3 is 15 amino acids. The CDR3 DNA follows: TGTGCCAGCAGCTTAGGACTAGGGGACCACAATGAGCAGTTCTTC. Its protein product is CASSLGLGDHNEQFF.

The J gene is TRBJ2-5, the V gene TRBV6-5; a possible D gene is TRBD2 (5 bases). The J call could be wrong; TRBJ2-7 is a better fit for the DNA end. This CDR3 comprises 14 residues. Germline lookup yields CDR1 MNHEY and CDR2 SVGAGI. CDR3: CASSYSPGSYEQYF. Written as DNA, the CDR3 is TGTGCCAGCAGTTACTCTCCGGGATCCTACGAGCAGTACTTC.

This chain links TRBV5-1 with TRBJ1-1; D is perhaps TRBD1 (5 bases). The CDR3 spans 14 residues. Germline V gene sequence: CDR1 SGHRS, CDR2 YFSETQ. Trimming left V 4 bases short and J 4 bases short, with 14 bases between. The CDR3 DNA is TGCGCCAGCAGCCTCCGTGGGGGGACCACTGAAGCTTTCTTT. Translation gives CASSLRGGTTEAFF.

This clone has just one count. The rearrangement uses TRBV5-4 and TRBJ1-3; the match to TRBD1 covers 10 bases. Trimming removed 9 bases from V and 0 bases from J; junction bases left unmatched: 9. This CDR3 has 16 residues. CDR1 is SGHNT, CDR2 YYREEE, per germline (reference sequence). For the CDR3, the DNA is TGTGCCACCGCGACAGGGGGCCAGTTCTCTGGAAACACCATATATTTT. Translated: CATATGGQFSGNTIYF. The full variable domain, with the rest looked up from reference TRBV5-4 and TRBJ1-3, is ETGVTQSPTHLIKTRGQQVTLRCSSQSGHNTVSWYQQALGQGPQFIFQYYREEENGRGNFPPRFSGLQFPNYSSELNVNALELDDSALYLCATATGGQFSGNTIYFGEGSWLTVV.